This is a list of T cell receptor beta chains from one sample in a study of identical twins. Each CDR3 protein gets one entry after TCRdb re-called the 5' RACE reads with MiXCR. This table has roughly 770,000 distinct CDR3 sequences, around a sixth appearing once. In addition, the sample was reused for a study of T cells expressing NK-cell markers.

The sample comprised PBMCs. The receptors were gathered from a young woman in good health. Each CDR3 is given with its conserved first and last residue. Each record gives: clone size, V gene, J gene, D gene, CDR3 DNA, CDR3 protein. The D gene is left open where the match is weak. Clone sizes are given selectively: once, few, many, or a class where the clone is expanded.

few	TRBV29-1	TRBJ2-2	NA	TGCAGCGGAGACCCCGGGGACGGAGGCGGGGAGCTGTTTTTT	CSGDPGDGGGELFF
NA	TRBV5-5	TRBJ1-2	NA	TGTGCCAGCAGCCAGCGGGACGGACTCTATGGCTACACCTTC	CASSQRDGLYGYTF
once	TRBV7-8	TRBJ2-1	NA	TGTGCCAGCAGCTTAGGTTCGGGGGGACACATCTATGAGCAGTTCTTC	CASSLGSGGHIYEQFF
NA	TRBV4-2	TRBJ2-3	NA	TGTGCCAGCAGCCCGCACGCAGGGGCACCAGATACGCAGTATTTT	CASSPHAGAPDTQYF
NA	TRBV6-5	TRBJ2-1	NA	TGTGCCAGCAGTTATACAGGGAAAAATGAGCAGTTCTTC	CASSYTGKNEQFF
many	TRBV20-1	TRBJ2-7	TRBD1	TGCAGTGCCAGGACAGGTGGCGGGTACGAGCAGTACTTC	CSARTGGGYEQYF
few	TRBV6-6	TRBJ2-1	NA	TGTGCCAGCTCTTCAGGGCTAAGCAATGAGCAGTTCTTC	CASSSGLSNEQFF
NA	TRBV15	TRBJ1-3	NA	TGTGCCACCAGCAGAGACAGACCCGGGACAACTGCCGGAAACACCATATATTTT	CATSRDRPGTTAGNTIYF
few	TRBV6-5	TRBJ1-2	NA	TGTGCCAGCACAAATCAGGGCCGGCGGTACACCTTC	CASTNQGRRYTF
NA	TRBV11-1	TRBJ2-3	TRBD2	TGTGCCAGCAGCGCTAGACCCCCCCCAGCGGGAGGGCTCACAGATACGCAGTATTTT	CASSARPPPAGGLTDTQYF
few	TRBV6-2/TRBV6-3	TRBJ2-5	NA	TGTGCCAGCAGTCGGGGGTACGAGACCCAGTACTTC	CASSRGYETQYF
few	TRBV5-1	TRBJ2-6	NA	TGCGCCAGCAGCTTAATGGCTGGGGCCAACGTCCTGACTTTC	CASSLMAGANVLTF
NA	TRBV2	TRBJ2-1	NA	TGTGCCAGCAGCTCGGGACGCCGCACCTTCGGTGAGCAGTTCTTC	CASSSGRRTFGEQFF
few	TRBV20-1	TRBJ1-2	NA	TGCAGTGCCATGGGGGGAGACAGCTTTCTGGGGGGCTACACCTTC	CSAMGGDSFLGGYTF
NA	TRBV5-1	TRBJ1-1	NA	TGCGCCAGCAGCTTGGCAGTGGGTTCTGAAGCTTTCTTT	CASSLAVGSEAFF
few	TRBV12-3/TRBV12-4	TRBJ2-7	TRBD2	TGTGCCAGCAGTTTGGGCGGGGGGAATAGCTACGAGCAGTACTTC	CASSLGGGNSYEQYF
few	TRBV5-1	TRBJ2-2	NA	TGCGCCAGCAGCGTGGGCCGAGCGAACACCGGGGAGCTGTTTTTT	CASSVGRANTGELFF
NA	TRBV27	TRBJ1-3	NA	TGTGCCAGCGCCCGACGGACGGACTCTGGAAACACCATATATTTT	CASARRTDSGNTIYF
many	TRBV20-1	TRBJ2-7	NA	TGCAGTGCTAGACCGTCCGCCGGCGAGCAGTACTTC	CSARPSAGEQYF
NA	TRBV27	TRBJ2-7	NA	TGTGCCAGCAGTTTATTCCAGGGCCAGGTCACCAACGAGCAGTACTTC	CASSLFQGQVTNEQYF
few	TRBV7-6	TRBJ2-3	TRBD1	TGTGCCAGCAGCTTTAGGGGGCCGAACGCAGATACGCAGTATTTT	CASSFRGPNADTQYF
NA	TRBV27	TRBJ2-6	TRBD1	TGTGCCAGCAGTGAAGACAGGGCTGGGGCCAACGTCCTGACTTTC	CASSEDRAGANVLTF
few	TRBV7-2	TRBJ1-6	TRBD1	TGTGCCAGCAGCTTGCCGGGACAGGGACTTTCACCCCTCCACTTT	CASSLPGQGLSPLHF
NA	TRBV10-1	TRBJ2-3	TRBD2	TGCGCCAGCAGACCATTAGCGGGAACCACAGATACGCAGTATTTT	CASRPLAGTTDTQYF
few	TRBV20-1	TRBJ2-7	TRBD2	TGCAGTGCAAACCAACCAGCGGGAGGGCCGGAGGACGAGCAGTACTTC	CSANQPAGGPEDEQYF
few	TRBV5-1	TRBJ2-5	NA	TGCGCCAGCAGCTTGGAATGGGTCCAAGAGACCCAGTACTTC	CASSLEWVQETQYF
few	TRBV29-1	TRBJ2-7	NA	TGCAGCGTAGACTCACAGGGGAGGGGCGAGCAGTACTTC	CSVDSQGRGEQYF
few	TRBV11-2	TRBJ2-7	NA	TGTGCCAGCAGCCTACAAGCCGGTAGCGCTAAACTTTCCTACGAGCAGTACTTC	CASSLQAGSAKLSYEQYF
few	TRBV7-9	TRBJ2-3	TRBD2	TGTGCCAGCAGCTTCTGGCGGGGGGAAGCAGATACGCAGTATTTT	CASSFWRGEADTQYF
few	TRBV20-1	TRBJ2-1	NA	TGCAGTGCCCAGCTGGGGGGTTACTCCTACAATGAGCAGTTCTTC	CSAQLGGYSYNEQFF
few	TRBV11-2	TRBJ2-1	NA	TGTGCCAGCAGCTTAAAGCCTGGAACCTTATACAATGAGCAGTTCTTC	CASSLKPGTLYNEQFF
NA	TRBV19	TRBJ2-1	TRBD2	TGTGCCAGTAGTATTATAGCGGGGGGGCAGAATGAGCAGTTCTTC	CASSIIAGGQNEQFF
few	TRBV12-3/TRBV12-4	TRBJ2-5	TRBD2	TGTGCCAGCAGTTGGGGGACTAGCGGGAGAGAGACCCAGTACTTC	CASSWGTSGRETQYF
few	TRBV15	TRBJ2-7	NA	TGTGCCACCAGCAGAGACAGCCTACTCTCCTACGAGCAGTACTTC	CATSRDSLLSYEQYF
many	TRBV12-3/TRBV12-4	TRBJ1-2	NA	TGTGCCAGCAGTTTCGTACCTGACTATGGCTACACCTTC	CASSFVPDYGYTF
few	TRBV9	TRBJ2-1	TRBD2	TGTGCCAGCAGCGTTAGCGGGAGGGACTCCTACAATGAGCAGTTCTTC	CASSVSGRDSYNEQFF
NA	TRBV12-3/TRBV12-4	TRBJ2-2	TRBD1	TGTGCCAGCAGTATGACAGGGGACACCGGGGAGCTGTTTTTT	CASSMTGDTGELFF
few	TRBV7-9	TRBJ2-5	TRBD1	TGTGCCAGCACCGTTGTAGGGTACAGGGGCCGAACCCAGTACTTC	CASTVVGYRGRTQYF
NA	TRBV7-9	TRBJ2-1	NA	TGTGCCAGCAGCTTATTTTCGGAGAATGAGCAGTTCTTC	CASSLFSENEQFF
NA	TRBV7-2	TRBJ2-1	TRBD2	TGTGCCAGCAGCTTAGGGCTGTTAGCGGGAGGTGGTGAGCAGTTCTTC	CASSLGLLAGGGEQFF
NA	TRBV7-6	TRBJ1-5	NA	TGTGCCAGCAGCTGGGGAGGCGCTCAGCCCCAGCATTTT	CASSWGGAQPQHF
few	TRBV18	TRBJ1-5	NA	TGTGCCAGCTCACCTACCCCAGGGGATCAGCCCCAGCATTTT	CASSPTPGDQPQHF
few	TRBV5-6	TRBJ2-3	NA	TGTGCCAGCAGCAGCTGGGGGGCCTTCACAGATACGCAGTATTTT	CASSSWGAFTDTQYF